Shown below are 3 T cell receptor beta chains from a single sample sequenced in a study of cytomegalovirus exposure and HLA in healthy donors. Vbeta (60) and Jbeta (13) primers were used in the PCR. Libraries were prepared by immunoSEQ multiplex PCR; TCRdb keeps only in-frame clonotypes and omits some of them. The table has under 150,000 clones, around 78% seen once. Material for sequencing was PBMCs. The origin of the receptors is a middle-aged woman in good health and CMV-seropositive.

The rearrangement joins TRBV14 to TRBJ1-2, with 7 bases aligning to TRBD1. The V and J ends lost 1 base and 7 bases, in that order; junction bases with no gene match: 9. Germline V CDR1 and CDR2: SGHDN, FVKESK. This CDR3 spans 15 amino acids. The CDR3 loop is CASSQVRQGGLGYTF. The CDR3 DNA is TGTGCCAGCAGCCAAGTCCGACAGGGTGGGCTTGGCTACACCTTC.

Remarks on this clone: Additional DNA sequences in this sample encode the identical CDR3. CDR3 amino acids: CASSLPGTDGYTF. CDR3 in DNA: TGTGCCAGCAGCTTACCTGGGACAGACGGCTACACCTTC. The chain is built from TRBV5-4 and TRBJ1-2; 7 bases fit TRBD1. Looked up from germline, CDR1 is SGHNT and CDR2 is YYREEE (reference sequence). CDR3 size: 13 residues. Germline trimming cut 2 bases from V and 8 bases from J; bases unmatched to any gene: 6.

The CDR3 bases are TGTGCCATCAGTGAGTCGCGGGTCGCTGAAAAACTGTTTTTT. As protein: CAISESRVAEKLFF. The chain links TRBV10-3 to TRBJ1-4; D is ambiguous. The CDR3 contains 14 residues. Germline V gives CDR1 ENHRY, CDR2 SYGVKD. The V gene lost 0 bases and the J gene lost 7 bases, with 9 bases spanning the gap.